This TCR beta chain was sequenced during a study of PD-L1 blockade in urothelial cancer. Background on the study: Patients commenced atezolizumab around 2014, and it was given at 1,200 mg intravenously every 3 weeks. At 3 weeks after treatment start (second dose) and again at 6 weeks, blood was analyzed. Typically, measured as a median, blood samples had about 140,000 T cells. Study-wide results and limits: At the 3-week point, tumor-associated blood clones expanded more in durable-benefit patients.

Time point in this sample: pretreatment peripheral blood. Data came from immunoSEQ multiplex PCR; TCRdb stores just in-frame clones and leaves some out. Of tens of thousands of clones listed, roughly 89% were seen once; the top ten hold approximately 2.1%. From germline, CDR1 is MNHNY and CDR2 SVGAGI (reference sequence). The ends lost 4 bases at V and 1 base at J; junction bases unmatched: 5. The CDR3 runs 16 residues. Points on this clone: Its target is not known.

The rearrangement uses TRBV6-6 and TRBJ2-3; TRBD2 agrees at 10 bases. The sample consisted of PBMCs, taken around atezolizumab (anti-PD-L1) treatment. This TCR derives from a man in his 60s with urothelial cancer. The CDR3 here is CASSSPAGGGTDTQYF. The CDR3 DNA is TGTGCCAGCAGTTCCCCAGCGGGAGGGGGCACAGATACGCAGTATTTT.